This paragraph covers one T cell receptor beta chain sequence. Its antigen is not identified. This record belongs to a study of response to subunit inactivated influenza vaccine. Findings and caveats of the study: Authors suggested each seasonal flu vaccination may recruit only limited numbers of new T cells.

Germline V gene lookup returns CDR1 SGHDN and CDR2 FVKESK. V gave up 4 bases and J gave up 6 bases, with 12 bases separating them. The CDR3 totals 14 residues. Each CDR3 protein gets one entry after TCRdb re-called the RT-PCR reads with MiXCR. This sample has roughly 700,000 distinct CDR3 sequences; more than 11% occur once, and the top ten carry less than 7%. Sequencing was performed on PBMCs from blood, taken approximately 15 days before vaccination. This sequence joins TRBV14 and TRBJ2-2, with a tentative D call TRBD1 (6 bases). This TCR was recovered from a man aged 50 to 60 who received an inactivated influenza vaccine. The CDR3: CASSLTGYPGELFF. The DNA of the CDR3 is TGTGCCAGCAGCCTCACAGGGTACCCCGGGGAGCTGTTTTTT.